This T cell receptor beta chain was identified during a study of identical twins. General study findings and limits: Compared with models, monozygotic twins showed more out-of-frame TCR alpha sharing.

TCRdb processed the 5' RACE reads anew with MiXCR; each CDR3 protein has one entry. In the table there are 500,000 to 700,000 distinct CDR3 sequences, roughly 7.2% of which are singletons. This CDR3 is built from 14 residues. V was pared by 5 bases and J by 2 bases, with 12 bases between. Germline V gene data show CDR1 as SGHAT and CDR2 as FQNNGV. Of note for this clonotype: Its antigen remains unknown.

Another study also made use of these data, one on yellow fever vaccine responses in identical twins.

Sequencing input: PBMCs. The sequence derives from a young woman in good health. V is TRBV11-2 and J is TRBJ2-5, with D tentatively TRBD2 (5 bases). As DNA, the CDR3 is TGTGCCAGCAGCCCCCTGAGACTACAAGAGACCCAGTACTTC. This sequence encodes CASSPLRLQETQYF. Drawing the rest from reference TRBV11-2 and TRBJ2-5, the complete variable domain is EAGVAQSPRYKIIEKRQSVAFWCNPISGHATLYWYQQILGQGPKLLIQFQNNGVVDDSQLPKDRFSAERLKGVDSTLKIQPAKLEDSAVYLCASSPLRLQETQYFGPGTRLLVL.